Below are 17 T cell receptor beta chains sequenced from a single sample in a study of radiation and T cells in renal cell carcinoma. Here immunoSEQ multiplex PCR was the method, and the copy in TCRdb shows in-frame clones only, minus some. Counted here are approximately 94,000 clones, approximately 80% occurring once; the ten biggest clones make up approximately 6.4%. The sample's time point: baseline pretreatment blood. Treatment described: 15 Gy SBRT to primary tumor, nephrectomy 4 weeks later. The specimen was blood, collected from a patient whose treatment included radiotherapy and nephrectomy. Receptors originate from a man aged 55 to 70 with renal cell carcinoma.

The chain links TRBV7-3 to TRBJ2-5, with D perhaps TRBD1 or TRBD2 (5 bases each). This CDR3 region has 14 residues. Germline V gives CDR1 SGHTA, CDR2 FQGTGA. The V end was cut by 5 bases, the J end by 1 base, with 11 bases between. CDR3 nucleotides: TGTGCCAGCAGCCCCCTGGGGGTCCAAGAGACCCAGTACTTC. This codes for CASSPLGVQETQYF.

For the CDR3, the DNA is TGCACCAGCAGCCCCCGGACAGGGGGAACTTACGAGCAGTACTTC. The encoded protein is CTSSPRTGGTYEQYF. The chain uses TRBV1 and TRBJ2-7; TRBD1, as called in the table, went unchecked against the DNA. TRBV1 is a listed pseudogene. This CDR3 region has 15 residues.

This chain connects TRBV11-3 to TRBJ2-1, with TRBD2 matching 12 bases. There are 15 residues in the CDR3. With V trimmed by 3 bases and J by 6 bases, 3 bases remained unmatched. The germline V gene encodes CDR1 SGHNT and CDR2 YENEEA. CDR3 protein: CASSFGTSGRNEQFF. The DNA for the CDR3 is TGTGCCAGCAGCTTCGGGACTAGCGGGCGCAATGAGCAGTTCTTC.

V usage is TRBV15 and J usage is TRBJ2-1, with 7 bases fitting TRBD2. With V trimmed by 0 bases and J by 9 bases, 5 bases remained unmatched. CDR1 and CDR2 from the germline V gene are LNHNV and YYDKDF (reference sequence). The CDR3 sequence is 14 residues long. The CDR3 loop reads CATSRDLGGSEQFF. CDR3 coding DNA: TGTGCCACCAGCAGAGATCTGGGAGGGAGTGAGCAGTTCTTC.

In its sample, this clone was seen a few times. This chain links TRBV10-1 with TRBJ2-3, with D unclear. Germline assignment: CDR1 WNHNN and CDR2 SYGVQD (reference sequence). Trimming left V 2 bases short and J 5 bases short, with 11 bases between. CDR3 size: 14 residues. This chain's CDR3 is CASSENLGRDTQYF. The CDR3 nucleotides read TGCGCCAGCAGTGAGAATCTCGGGCGAGATACGCAGTATTTT.

The chain carries TRBV4-3 and TRBJ2-7; maybe TRBD2 (5 bases). Germline V gives CDR1 LGHNA, CDR2 YSLEER. The CDR3 is 15 residues long. Trimming cost V 0 bases and J 2 bases, with 11 bases left between them. CDR3 in amino acids: CASSQDNAGTYEQYF. Here the CDR3 DNA reads TGCGCCAGCAGCCAAGACAACGCCGGGACCTACGAGCAGTACTTC.

This clone was picked up one time. Likely a read error: the CDR3 ends without its conserved phenylalanine or tryptophan. It is unclear where the CDR3 begins or ends on the DNA, so no DNA is shown, and the CDR3 is as TCRdb lists it. The V call is TRBV6-6, the J call TRBJ2-4. The CDR3 adds up to 13 amino acids, both ends counted. Germline-derived CDR1 and CDR2 are MNHNY and SVGAGI (reference sequence). The CDR3: CASSYSDQSLEFL.

This clone was seen a single time. The rearrangement uses TRBV10-2 and TRBJ2-1; D ambiguous. The germline V and J ends were trimmed by 8 bases and 0 bases, with 11 bases remaining between them. The germline V gene encodes CDR1 WSHSY and CDR2 SAAADI. The CDR3 loop spans 14 amino acids. The CDR3 sequence: CASLGSSSYNEQFF. Written as DNA, the CDR3 is TGCGCCAGCCTCGGATCAAGCTCCTACAATGAGCAGTTCTTC.

The chain links TRBV7-8 to TRBJ1-1; 7 bases agree with TRBD1. The CDR3 contains 16 residues. V shed 0 bases and J 0 bases; nucleotides not matched to a gene: 4. Germline V gives CDR1 SGHVS, CDR2 FQNEAQ. The CDR3 here is CASSLAETGMNTEAFF. The CDR3 bases are TGTGCCAGCAGCTTAGCGGAGACAGGGATGAACACTGAAGCTTTCTTT. Full variable domain (outside the CDR3, taken from reference TRBV7-8 and TRBJ1-1): GAGVSQSPRYKVAKRGQDVALRCDPISGHVSLFWYQQALGQGPEFLTYFQNEAQLDKSGLPSDRFFAERPEGSVSTLKIQRTQQEDSAVYLCASSLAETGMNTEAFFGQGTRLTVV.

The V and J genes are TRBV7-2 and TRBJ2-4; TRBD2 matches at 8 bases. V was clipped by 4 bases and J by 8 bases; unmatched bases: 13. The CDR3 totals 16 residues. The germline CDR1 and CDR2 sequences are SGHTA and FQGNSA. CDR3 protein: CASSSPLEGLDDIQYF. CDR3 coding DNA: TGTGCCAGCAGCTCCCCCCTTGAGGGACTAGATGACATTCAGTACTTC.

This sequence joins TRBV6-4 and TRBJ2-1; 14 positions agree with TRBD2. From germline, CDR1 is MRHNA and CDR2 SNTAGT. CDR3 length: 15 amino acids. The ends lost 3 bases at V and 6 bases at J; junction bases unmatched: 1. CDR3 in amino acids: CASSEGTSGSNEQFF. CDR3 bases: TGTGCCAGCAGTGAGGGGACTAGCGGGAGCAATGAGCAGTTCTTC.

The chain uses TRBV5-4 and TRBJ2-2; maybe TRBD1 (7 bases). This CDR3 is 15 amino acids long. V dropped 3 bases and J dropped 7 bases, with 16 bases sitting between them. Germline CDR1 is SGHNT and CDR2 is YYREEE (reference sequence). CDR3 sequence reads: CASSSPTGRDGELFF. CDR3 sequence (DNA): TGTGCCAGCAGCTCTCCGACAGGGCGGGACGGGGAGCTGTTTTTT.

The chain carries TRBV7-2 and TRBJ2-3, with 11 bases aligning to TRBD2. The CDR3 runs 15 residues. Germline V gene sequence: CDR1 SGHTA, CDR2 FQGNSA. The junction had 2 bases not matched to a gene; V was cut back by 2 bases and J by 4 bases. CDR3 protein: CASSLSSGRPDTQYF. CDR3 sequence (DNA): TGTGCCAGCAGCTTATCTAGCGGGAGGCCAGATACGCAGTATTTT.

This clone was observed once. V is TRBV7-6 and J is TRBJ2-5, with 9 positions matching TRBD1. Per the germline V gene, CDR1 is SGHVS and CDR2 is FNYEAQ. V lost 5 bases to trimming and J lost 2 bases; unmatched junction nucleotides: 3. There are 14 residues in the CDR3. The chain's CDR3 is CASSRDRGQETQYF. Written as DNA, the CDR3 is TGTGCCAGCAGCCGCGACAGGGGGCAAGAGACCCAGTACTTC.

This clone was observed a handful of times. This rearrangement joins TRBV5-1 to TRBJ2-6; the D is unclear. Trimming left V 6 bases short and J 0 bases short, with 7 bases between. Germline loops: CDR1 SGHRS, CDR2 YFSETQ. The CDR3 runs to 14 residues. CDR3 amino acids: CASTPASGANVLTF. The CDR3 DNA follows: TGCGCCAGCACTCCGGCCTCTGGGGCCAACGTCCTGACTTTC. The full variable domain, rest sourced from reference TRBV5-1 and TRBJ2-6, is KAGVTQTPRYLIKTRGQQVTLSCSPISGHRSVSWYQQTPGQGLQFLFEYFSETQRNKGNFPGRFSGRQFSNSRSEMNVSTLELGDSALYLCASTPASGANVLTFGAGSRLTVL.

As for this clone: The germline gene is not matched at one end of the junction; a read error may be the cause. Other DNA sequences from this sample encode an identical CDR3 as well. This sequence joins TRBV29-1 and TRBJ1-1; D is ambiguous. The CDR3 totals 14 residues. CDR1 SQVTM and CDR2 ANQGSEA come from the germline V gene. In DNA form, the CDR3 reads TGCAGCGTCGTAAACGGGAGGGTGAACACTGAAGCCTTCTTT. This sequence encodes CSVVNGRVNTEAFF.

This chain joins TRBV7-7 and TRBJ2-5; 7 bases align to TRBD1. Germline trimming cut 5 bases from V and 4 bases from J; bases unmatched to any gene: 10. The germline CDR1 and CDR2 sequences are SSHAT and FNYEAQ (reference sequence). This CDR3 has 15 amino acids. CDR3 DNA: TGTGCCAGCAGCCAGAGATACAGGGGCCCAGAGACCCAGTACTTC. It encodes CASSQRYRGPETQYF.